This TCR beta chain was found in a study of Ad26.COV2.S vaccination and SARS-CoV-2 variants. Study details: Ad26.COV2.S was injected intramuscularly once or twice, 56 days apart.

This sample's treatment: 15 to 20 received Ad26.COV2.S at low or high dose, single or two shots; about five received placebo; per-sample allocation not given. Sampling took place 63 days after the first vaccine or placebo injection. A Boston adult aged 18-55 years was the donor. Germline lookup yields CDR1 MNHNY and CDR2 SVGAGI (reference sequence). The CDR3 runs 11 residues. V was pared by 5 bases and J by 5 bases, with 7 bases between. Study-wide points: Post-vaccination breadth of spike-specific CD8+ and CD4+ T cell responses was reportedly substantial. It was found that vaccine and placebo recipients had similar non-spike TCR breadth.

Comment on this clone: No antigen is known for it.

Sequencing used immunoSEQ multiplex PCR; TCRdb keeps in-frame clones, though not all of them. Of approximately 480,000 clones in the sample, 87% were seen once. The chain uses TRBV6-6 and TRBJ2-7, with no clear D. Sequences were derived from peripheral blood, sampled in a trial of Ad26.COV2.S vaccine versus placebo. This TCR was recovered from a person between 18 and 60 years old who received the Ad26.COV2.S COVID-19 vaccine or a placebo. In nucleotides, the CDR3 is TGTGCCAGCAGTACCCAAAACGAGCAGTACTTC. Amino acid sequence: CASSTQNEQYF.